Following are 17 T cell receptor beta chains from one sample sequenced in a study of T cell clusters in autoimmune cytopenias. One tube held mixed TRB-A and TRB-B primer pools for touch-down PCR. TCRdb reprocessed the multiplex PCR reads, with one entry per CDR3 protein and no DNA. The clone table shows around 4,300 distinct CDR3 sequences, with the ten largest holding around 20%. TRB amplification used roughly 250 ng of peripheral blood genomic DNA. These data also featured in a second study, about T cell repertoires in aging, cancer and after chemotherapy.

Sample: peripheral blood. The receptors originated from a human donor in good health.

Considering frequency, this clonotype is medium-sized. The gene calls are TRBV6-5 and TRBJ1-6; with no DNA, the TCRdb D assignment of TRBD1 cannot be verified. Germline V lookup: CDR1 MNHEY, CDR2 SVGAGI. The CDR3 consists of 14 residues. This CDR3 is CASSYEGANSPLHF.

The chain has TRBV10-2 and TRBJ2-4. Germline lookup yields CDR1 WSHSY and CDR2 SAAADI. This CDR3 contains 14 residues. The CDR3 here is CASSQTATKNIQYF.

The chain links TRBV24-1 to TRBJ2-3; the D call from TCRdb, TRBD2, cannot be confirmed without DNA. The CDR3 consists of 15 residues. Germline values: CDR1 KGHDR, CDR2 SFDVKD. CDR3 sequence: CATSDPSGGFSTQYF.

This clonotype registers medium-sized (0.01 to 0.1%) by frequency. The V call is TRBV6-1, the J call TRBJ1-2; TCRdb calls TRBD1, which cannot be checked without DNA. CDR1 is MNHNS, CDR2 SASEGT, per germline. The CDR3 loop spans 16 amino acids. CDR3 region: CASSDSGALAHYGYTF.

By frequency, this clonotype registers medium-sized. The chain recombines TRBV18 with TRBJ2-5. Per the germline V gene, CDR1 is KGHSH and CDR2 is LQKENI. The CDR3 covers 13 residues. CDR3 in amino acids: CASSPELEETQYF.

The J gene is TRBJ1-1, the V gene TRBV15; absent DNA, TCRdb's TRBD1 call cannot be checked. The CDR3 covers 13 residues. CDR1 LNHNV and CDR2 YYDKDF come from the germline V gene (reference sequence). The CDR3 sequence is CATSRFGRTEAFF.

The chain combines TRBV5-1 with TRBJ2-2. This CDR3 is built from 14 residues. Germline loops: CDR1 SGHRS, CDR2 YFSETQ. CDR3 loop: CASSLGRNTGELFF.

This CDR3 is CASSLQGQGQETQYF. The J gene is TRBJ2-5, the V gene TRBV4-2; as DNA is missing, the TRBD1 call by TCRdb cannot be tested. The CDR3 loop spans 15 amino acids. Germline CDR1 reads LGHNA; CDR2 reads YNFKEQ.

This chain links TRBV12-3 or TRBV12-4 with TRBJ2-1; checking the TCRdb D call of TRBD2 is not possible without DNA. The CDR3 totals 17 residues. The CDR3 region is CASSFSLAGGPPGEQFF.

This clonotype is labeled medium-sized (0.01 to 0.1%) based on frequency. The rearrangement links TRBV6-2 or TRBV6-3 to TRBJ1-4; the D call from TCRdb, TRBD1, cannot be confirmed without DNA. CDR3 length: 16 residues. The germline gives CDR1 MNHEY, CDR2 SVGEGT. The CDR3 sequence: CASSLLPPGTNEKLFF.

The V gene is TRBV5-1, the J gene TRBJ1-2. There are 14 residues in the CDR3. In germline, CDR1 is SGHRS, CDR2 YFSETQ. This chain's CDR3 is CASSLAGLSYGYTF.

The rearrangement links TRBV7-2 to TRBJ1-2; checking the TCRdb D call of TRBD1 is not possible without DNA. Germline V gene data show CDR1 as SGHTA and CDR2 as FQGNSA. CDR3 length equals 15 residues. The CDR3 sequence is CASSLPPTDLYGYTF.

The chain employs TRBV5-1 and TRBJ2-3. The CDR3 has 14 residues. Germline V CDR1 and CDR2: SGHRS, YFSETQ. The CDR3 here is CASSSGASTDTQYF.

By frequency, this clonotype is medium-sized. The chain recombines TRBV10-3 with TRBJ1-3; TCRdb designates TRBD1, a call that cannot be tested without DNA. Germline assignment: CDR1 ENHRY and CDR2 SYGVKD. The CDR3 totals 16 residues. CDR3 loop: CAISALSGRSGNTIYF.

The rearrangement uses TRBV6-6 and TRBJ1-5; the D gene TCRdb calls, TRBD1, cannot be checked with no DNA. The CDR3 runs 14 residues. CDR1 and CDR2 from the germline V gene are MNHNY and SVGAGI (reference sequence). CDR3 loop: CASKLTGGWQPQHF.

The CDR3 region is CASSQGQDLVGNTIYF. The chain links TRBV4-2 to TRBJ1-3. The CDR3 runs 16 residues. The germline CDR1 and CDR2 sequences are LGHNA and YNFKEQ.

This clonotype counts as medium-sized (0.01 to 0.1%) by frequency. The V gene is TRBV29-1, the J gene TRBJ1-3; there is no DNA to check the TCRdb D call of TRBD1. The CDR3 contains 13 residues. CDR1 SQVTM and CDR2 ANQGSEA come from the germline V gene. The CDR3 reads CSVGDRSGNTIYF. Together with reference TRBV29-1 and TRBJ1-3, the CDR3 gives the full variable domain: SAVISQKPSRDICQRGTSLTIQCQVDSQVTMMFWYRQQPGQSLTLIATANQGSEATYESGFVIDKFPISRPNLTFSTLTVSNMSPEDSSIYLCSVGDRSGNTIYFGEGSWLTVV.